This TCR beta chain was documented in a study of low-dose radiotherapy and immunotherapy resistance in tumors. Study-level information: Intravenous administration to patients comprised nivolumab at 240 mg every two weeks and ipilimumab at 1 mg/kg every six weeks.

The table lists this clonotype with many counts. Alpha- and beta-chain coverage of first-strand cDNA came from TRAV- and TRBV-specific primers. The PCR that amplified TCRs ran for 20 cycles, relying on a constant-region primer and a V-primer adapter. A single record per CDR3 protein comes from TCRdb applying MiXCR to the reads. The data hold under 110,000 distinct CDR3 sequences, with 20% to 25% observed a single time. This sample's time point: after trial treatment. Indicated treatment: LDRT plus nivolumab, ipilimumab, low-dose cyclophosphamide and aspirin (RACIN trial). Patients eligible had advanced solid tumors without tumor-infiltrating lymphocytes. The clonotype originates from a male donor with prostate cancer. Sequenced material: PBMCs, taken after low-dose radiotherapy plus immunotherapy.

The CDR3 loop is CASRSGENEQFF. The CDR3 DNA is TGTGCCAGCAGATCGGGGGAAAATGAGCAGTTCTTC. V is TRBV6-6 and J is TRBJ2-1; tentatively, D is TRBD2 (6 bases). There are 12 residues in the CDR3. Germline assignment: CDR1 MNHNY and CDR2 SVGAGI (reference sequence). The ends were cut back, 6 bases at V and 7 bases at J, with 10 bases in the middle.